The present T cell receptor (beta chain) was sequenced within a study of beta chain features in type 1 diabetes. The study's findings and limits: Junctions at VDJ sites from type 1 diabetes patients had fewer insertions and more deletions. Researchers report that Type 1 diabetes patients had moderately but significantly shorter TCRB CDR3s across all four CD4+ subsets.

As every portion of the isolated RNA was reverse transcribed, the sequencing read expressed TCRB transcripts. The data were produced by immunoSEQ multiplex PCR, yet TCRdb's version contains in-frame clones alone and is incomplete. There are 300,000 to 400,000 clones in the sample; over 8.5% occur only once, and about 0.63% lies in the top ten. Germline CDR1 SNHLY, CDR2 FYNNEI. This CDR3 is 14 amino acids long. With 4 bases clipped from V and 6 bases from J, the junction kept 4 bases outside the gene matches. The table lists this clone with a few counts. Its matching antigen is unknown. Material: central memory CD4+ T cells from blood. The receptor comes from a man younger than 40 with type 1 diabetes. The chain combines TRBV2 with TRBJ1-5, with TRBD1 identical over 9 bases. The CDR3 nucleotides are TGTGCCAGCAGTGGAATGACAGGGGGTCAGCCCCAGCATTTT. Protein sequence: CASSGMTGGQPQHF.